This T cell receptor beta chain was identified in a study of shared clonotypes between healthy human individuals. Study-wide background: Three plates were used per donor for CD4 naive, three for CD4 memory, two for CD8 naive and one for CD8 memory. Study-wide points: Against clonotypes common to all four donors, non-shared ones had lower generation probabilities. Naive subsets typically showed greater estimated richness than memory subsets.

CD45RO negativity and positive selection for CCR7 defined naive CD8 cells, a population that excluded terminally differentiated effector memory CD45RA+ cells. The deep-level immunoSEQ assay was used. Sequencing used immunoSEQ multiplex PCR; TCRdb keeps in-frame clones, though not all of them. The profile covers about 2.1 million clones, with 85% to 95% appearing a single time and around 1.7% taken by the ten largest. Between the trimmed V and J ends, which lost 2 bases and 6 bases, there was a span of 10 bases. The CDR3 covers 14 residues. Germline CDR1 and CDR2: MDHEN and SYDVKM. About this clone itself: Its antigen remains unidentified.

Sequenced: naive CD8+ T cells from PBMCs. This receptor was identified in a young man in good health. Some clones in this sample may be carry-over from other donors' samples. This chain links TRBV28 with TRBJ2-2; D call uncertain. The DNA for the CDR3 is TGTGCCAGCAGTTTAACCCTGTATGCCGGGGAGCTGTTTTTT. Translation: CASSLTLYAGELFF.